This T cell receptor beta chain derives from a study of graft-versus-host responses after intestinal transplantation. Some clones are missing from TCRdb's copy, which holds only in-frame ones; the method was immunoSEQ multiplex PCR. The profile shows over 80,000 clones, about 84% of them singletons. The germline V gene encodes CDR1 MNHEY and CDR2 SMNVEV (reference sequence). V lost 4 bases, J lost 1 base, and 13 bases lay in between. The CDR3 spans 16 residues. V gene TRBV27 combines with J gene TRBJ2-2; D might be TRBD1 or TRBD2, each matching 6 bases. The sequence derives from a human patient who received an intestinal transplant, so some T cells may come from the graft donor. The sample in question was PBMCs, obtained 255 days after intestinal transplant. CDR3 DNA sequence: TGTGCCAGCAGTTCCTCGGGGGCGCGGAACACCGGGGAGCTGTTTTTT. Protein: CASSSSGARNTGELFF.